These 26 T cell receptor beta chains came from one sample sequenced in a study of T cell clones after liver transplantation. Clones were sequenced by immunoSEQ multiplex PCR, and TCRdb holds only the in-frame ones, with some missing. The sample lists around 110,000 clones, approximately 90% occurring once. This specimen was CD4+ T cells from blood, taken 12 months after liver transplant. The receptor set was obtained from a human patient who received a liver transplant. Among the T cells, some may be from the graft donor.

This clone was counted ten times or more. V gene TRBV5-5 combines with J gene TRBJ2-1; no definite D call. V lost 2 bases and J lost 8, with 14 bases in between. CDR1 and CDR2 (germline): SGHKS, YYEKEE (reference sequence). The CDR3 length is 14 residues. Here the CDR3 DNA reads TGTGCCAGCAGCTTCACTTCCGGAAGGGATGAGCAGTTCTTC. Encoded protein: CASSFTSGRDEQFF. The complete variable domain, with remaining parts taken from reference TRBV5-5 and TRBJ2-1, reads DAGVTQSPTHLIKTRGQQVTLRCSPISGHKSVSWYQQVLGQGPQFIFQYYEKEERGRGNFPDRFSARQFPNYSSELNVNALLLGDSALYLCASSFTSGRDEQFFGPGTRLTVL.

This chain joins TRBV6-1 and TRBJ1-5, with 12 positions matching TRBD1. The germline V gene encodes CDR1 MNHNS and CDR2 SASEGT. CDR3 length equals 17 residues. Losses at the gene ends were 4 bases for V and 1 base for J; bases not matched to a gene: 5. CDR3 loop: CASSGGQGASSNQPQHF. The CDR3 DNA reads as TGTGCCAGCAGTGGGGGACAGGGGGCGAGCAGCAATCAGCCCCAGCATTTT.

V gene TRBV7-8 combines with J gene TRBJ2-1, with 10 bases fitting TRBD2. The germline CDR1 and CDR2 sequences are SGHVS and FQNEAQ. The CDR3 loop spans 17 amino acids. V lost 1 base, J lost 3 bases, and 6 bases stayed unmatched. The CDR3 region has the DNA TGTGCCAGCAGCTTAGTAGTGGGACTAGCGAACTACAATGAGCAGTTCTTC. It codes for CASSLVVGLANYNEQFF.

The rearrangement uses TRBV15 and TRBJ1-5; the D is unclear. The CDR3 spans 17 residues. CDR1 and CDR2 (germline): LNHNV, YYDKDF (reference sequence). The V gene lost 1 base and the J gene lost 6 bases, with 19 bases spanning the gap. CDR3: CATSRVSGAILGQPQHF. The CDR3, as DNA: TGTGCCACCAGCAGAGTTTCCGGCGCGATATTGGGTCAGCCCCAGCATTTT.

This clone was picked up one time. V usage is TRBV5-1 and J usage is TRBJ1-1; D gene unclear. In germline, CDR1 is SGHRS, CDR2 YFSETQ. This CDR3 has 13 amino acids. The V end was cut by 4 bases, the J end by 5 bases, with 12 bases between. CDR3 nucleotides: TGCGCCAGCAGCCCGGTTATGGGGACTGAAGCTTTCTTT. This sequence encodes CASSPVMGTEAFF.

V and J are TRBV10-2 and TRBJ2-3; 9 nucleotides agree with TRBD2. The CDR3 extends over 14 amino acids. The V gene's germline CDR1 is WSHSY and CDR2 SAAADI. The V segment lost 6 bases and the J segment 4 bases; nucleotides outside the gene matches: 5. The CDR3 loop is CASRDSGRSDTQYF. The CDR3 coding sequence is TGCGCCAGCAGAGACAGCGGGAGGTCAGATACGCAGTATTTT.

The chain couples TRBV11-2 to TRBJ2-4; the match to TRBD1 covers 8 bases. This CDR3 spans 14 amino acids. J was trimmed by 9 bases and V by 1 base; bases with no gene match: 5. Germline CDR1 SGHAT, CDR2 FQNNGV. This CDR3 reads CASSLVGGQGIQYF. CDR3 in DNA: TGTGCCAGCAGCTTAGTAGGTGGACAGGGCATTCAGTACTTC. Drawing the rest from reference TRBV11-2 and TRBJ2-4, the complete variable domain is EAGVAQSPRYKIIEKRQSVAFWCNPISGHATLYWYQQILGQGPKLLIQFQNNGVVDDSQLPKDRFSAERLKGVDSTLKIQPAKLEDSAVYLCASSLVGGQGIQYFGAGTRLSVL.

The gene calls are TRBV7-9 and TRBJ2-5, with D uncertain. The germline V gene encodes CDR1 SEHNR and CDR2 FQNEAQ (reference sequence). This CDR3 is 13 amino acids long. With 5 bases removed from V and 0 bases from J, the gap between germline ends came to 7 bases. CDR3 DNA sequence: TGTGCCAGCAGCATCCGGGACCAAGAGACCCAGTACTTC. Protein product: CASSIRDQETQYF.

The chain has TRBV5-1 and TRBJ1-2; 10 nucleotides agree with TRBD1. The V segment lost 4 bases and the J segment 4 bases; nucleotides outside the gene matches: 7. Germline V gene sequence: CDR1 SGHRS, CDR2 YFSETQ. This CDR3 has 15 amino acids. The CDR3 sequence is CASSQTTGGPYGYTF. The CDR3 nucleotides are TGCGCCAGCAGCCAAACGACAGGGGGCCCCTATGGCTACACCTTC. The full variable domain, rest sourced from reference TRBV5-1 and TRBJ1-2, is KAGVTQTPRYLIKTRGQQVTLSCSPISGHRSVSWYQQTPGQGLQFLFEYFSETQRNKGNFPGRFSGRQFSNSRSEMNVSTLELGDSALYLCASSQTTGGPYGYTFGSGTRLTVV.

The gene calls are TRBV11-3 and TRBJ2-5; D might be TRBD1 (7 bases). The germline V gene encodes CDR1 SGHNT and CDR2 YENEEA. V was pared by 1 base and J by 2 bases, with 17 bases between. The CDR3 contains 17 residues. The CDR3, as DNA: TGTGCCAGCAGCTTAGGGAGGGGGCGACAGGGTCAAGAGACCCAGTACTTC. This gives the protein CASSLGRGRQGQETQYF.

This chain connects TRBV7-8 to TRBJ1-3, with D perhaps TRBD1 (6 bases). The length of the CDR3 is 17 residues. Deletions cut 3 bases from V and 0 bases from J, with 15 bases between. Germline-derived CDR1 and CDR2 are SGHVS and FQNEAQ. CDR3 in DNA: TGTGCCAGCAGCTTTGGACAGCATCCCCTCTCTGGAAACACCATATATTTT. Amino acids: CASSFGQHPLSGNTIYF.

The V gene is TRBV10-2, the J gene TRBJ2-7; D is ambiguous. The CDR3 runs 14 residues. Germline loops: CDR1 WSHSY, CDR2 SAAADI. Trimming cost V 3 bases and J 0 bases, with 9 bases left between them. CDR3 region: CASSDRFSSYEQYF. CDR3 DNA sequence: TGCGCCAGCAGTGATCGGTTTAGCTCCTACGAGCAGTACTTC.

The chain employs TRBV6-5 and TRBJ2-3; no firm D call. There are 12 residues in the CDR3. The V end lost 7 bases, the J end lost 1 base, and 6 bases lay between the germline ends. The germline gives CDR1 MNHEY, CDR2 SVGAGI. CDR3 DNA: TGTGCCAGCACGGGCGGCACAGATACGCAGTATTTT. Translating it yields CASTGGTDTQYF.

This chain joins TRBV21-1 and TRBJ2-7; TRBD2, the table's D call, lacks a check against the DNA. TRBV21-1 is a documented pseudogene. This CDR3 has 14 amino acids. CDR3 sequence: CASTLNGEPYEQYF. DNA for the CDR3: TGTGCCAGCACCCTAAACGGGGAGCCCTACGAGCAGTACTTC.

The chain has TRBV28 and TRBJ2-7; TRBD1 matches 7 bases. The germline CDR1 and CDR2 sequences are MDHEN and SYDVKM. The V and J ends lost 10 bases and 2 bases, in that order; junction bases with no gene match: 5. The CDR3 has 12 amino acids. This CDR3 is CAIQGQTYEQYF. CDR3 sequence (DNA): TGTGCCATCCAGGGACAGACCTACGAGCAGTACTTC.

The J gene is TRBJ1-1, the V gene TRBV4-1; unclear D gene. V dropped 2 bases and J dropped 0 bases, with 10 bases sitting between them. The CDR3 contains 15 residues. Germline V gene data show CDR1 as MGHRA and CDR2 as YSYEKL. The CDR3 loop is CASSQPQRMNTEAFF. The DNA for the CDR3 is TGCGCCAGCAGCCAACCACAGAGAATGAACACTGAAGCTTTCTTT.

The chain is built from TRBV7-2 and TRBJ2-1; 11 nucleotides match TRBD2. V was clipped by 0 bases and J by 8 bases; unmatched bases: 6. CDR3 length: 16 residues. CDR1 is SGHTA and CDR2 is FQGNSA in the germline V gene. The CDR3 region is CASSLALAGEGDEQFF. CDR3 in DNA: TGTGCCAGCAGCTTAGCACTAGCGGGAGAGGGGGATGAGCAGTTCTTC.

The V and J genes are TRBV7-7 and TRBJ2-5; 7 bases map to TRBD1. V shed 2 bases and J 3 bases; nucleotides not matched to a gene: 0. Germline CDR1 is SSHAT and CDR2 is FNYEAQ (reference sequence). This CDR3 region has 13 residues. CDR3 nucleotides: TGTGCCAGCAGCTTAACAGGGGAAGAGACCCAGTACTTC. Translating gives CASSLTGEETQYF.

The rearrangement links TRBV6-1 to TRBJ2-5, with D possibly TRBD2 on 6 matching bases. Trimming took 4 bases from V and 4 from J, leaving 19 bases between them. CDR1 is MNHNS and CDR2 is SASEGT in the germline V gene. This CDR3 comprises 16 residues. The CDR3 bases are TGTGCCAGCAGTGGTCCCAGGAGGGGCGCGGGAGAGACCCAGTACTTC. This translates into CASSGPRRGAGETQYF.

V gene TRBV9 combines with J gene TRBJ2-4; D gene uncertain. Trimming removed 4 bases from V and 0 bases from J, with 11 bases in between. The CDR3 length is 15 residues. Germline CDR1 and CDR2: SGDLS and YYNGEE. CDR3 nucleotides: TGTGCCAGCAGCCCCGATCCGGGAGCCAAAAACATTCAGTACTTC. Translation gives CASSPDPGAKNIQYF.

The chain employs TRBV5-3 and TRBJ2-7, with 9 bases matching TRBD1. TRBV5-3 is sorted into the ORF group, with uncertain function. Losses at the gene ends were 4 bases for V and 7 bases for J; bases not matched to a gene: 18. The CDR3 is 17 amino acids. For the CDR3, the DNA is TGTGCCAGAAGCACGCCCGAGTGGGGACAGGGTCGTAGTGAGCAGTACTTC. Protein sequence: CARSTPEWGQGRSEQYF.

V gene TRBV28 combines with J gene TRBJ2-2; weak D call: TRBD2 (6 bases). The V gene's germline CDR1 is MDHEN and CDR2 SYDVKM. The CDR3 loop spans 15 amino acids. V was trimmed by 5 bases and J by 3 bases, leaving 13 bases between them. Here the CDR3 DNA reads TGTGCCAGCAGTGGAGCGGAGGGCTACACCGGGGAGCTGTTTTTT. This translates into CASSGAEGYTGELFF.

The J gene is TRBJ1-1, the V gene TRBV7-2; D might be TRBD1 (6 bases). V was trimmed by 2 bases and J by 0 bases, leaving 7 bases between them. The germline gives CDR1 SGHTA, CDR2 FQGNSA. This CDR3 is built from 14 residues. As DNA, the CDR3 is TGTGCCAGCAGCTTAAACAGGGTGAACACTGAAGCTTTCTTT. Translating it yields CASSLNRVNTEAFF. The full variable domain, with the rest looked up from reference TRBV7-2 and TRBJ1-1, is GAGVSQSPSNKVTEKGKDVELRCDPISGHTALYWYRQSLGQGLEFLIYFQGNSAPDKSGLPSDRFSAERTGGSVSTLTIQRTQQEDSAVYLCASSLNRVNTEAFFGQGTRLTVV.

The chain links TRBV7-2 to TRBJ2-5; 7 bases map to TRBD2. Looked up from germline, CDR1 is SGHTA and CDR2 is FQGNSA. Trimming removed 6 bases from V and 1 base from J; junction bases left unmatched: 2. CDR3 length: 13 amino acids. As DNA, the CDR3 is TGTGCCAGCAGACGGACTAGCCAAGAGACCCAGTACTTC. Translating gives CASRRTSQETQYF. Full variable domain (remainder filled in from reference TRBV7-2 and TRBJ2-5): GAGVSQSPSNKVTEKGKDVELRCDPISGHTALYWYRQSLGQGLEFLIYFQGNSAPDKSGLPSDRFSAERTGGSVSTLTIQRTQQEDSAVYLCASRRTSQETQYFGPGTRLLVL.

The rearrangement joins TRBV6-5 to TRBJ1-1; possible D gene TRBD1, 6 bases. V shed 1 base and J shed 11 bases, with 20 bases lying between them. The CDR3 consists of 15 residues. Germline CDR1 is MNHEY and CDR2 is SVGAGI. The CDR3 is CASSYYPGRGGGAFF. The CDR3 coding sequence is TGTGCCAGCAGTTACTACCCGGGGAGGGGGGGTGGCGCTTTCTTT.

The J gene is TRBJ1-5, the V gene TRBV11-2; 7 bases are a match to TRBD1. Trimming removed 3 bases from V and 3 bases from J; junction bases left unmatched: 2. CDR1 is SGHAT and CDR2 is FQNNGV in the germline V gene. The CDR3 spans 14 residues. Here the CDR3 DNA reads TGTGCCAGCAGCTTGACAGGGAACAATCAGCCCCAGCATTTT. It yields the protein CASSLTGNNQPQHF.